The entry below gives a single T cell receptor beta chain sequence along with its context. Its cognate antigen is unknown. Trimming left V 2 bases short and J 1 base short, with 14 bases between. The CDR3 sequence is 16 residues long. CDR1 is MNHEY, CDR2 SVGAGI, per germline. This specimen comes from a study of T-cell memory formation after mild COVID-19. The wider study: Largely donor-specific TCR clusters were found. General study results and limits: Later expanders leaned CD4+, whereas clones that contracted between day 15 and 85 were balanced CD4/CD8. Contracting CD4+ clones were located mainly in CM and EM, and CD8+ clones in EMRA.

Constant-segment-primed 5'RACE gave TCR alpha and TCR beta cDNA libraries with sample barcodes and UMIs. In TCRdb, the 5' RACE reads were re-called with MiXCR into one record per CDR3 protein. Here the sample spans around 200,000 distinct CDR3 sequences, 27% being singletons. J is TRBJ1-1 and V is TRBV6-5; D call uncertain. This receptor was taken from an adult woman who had mild COVID-19 (a few samples of this study predate the infection). Cell type and time point are not known. The sequenced sample was PBMCs or a T cell subset sorted from them (not recorded which). CDR3 loop: CASSYPRTGKNTEAFF. The CDR3 DNA reads as TGTGCCAGCAGTTACCCGAGGACGGGAAAGAACACTGAAGCTTTCTTT.